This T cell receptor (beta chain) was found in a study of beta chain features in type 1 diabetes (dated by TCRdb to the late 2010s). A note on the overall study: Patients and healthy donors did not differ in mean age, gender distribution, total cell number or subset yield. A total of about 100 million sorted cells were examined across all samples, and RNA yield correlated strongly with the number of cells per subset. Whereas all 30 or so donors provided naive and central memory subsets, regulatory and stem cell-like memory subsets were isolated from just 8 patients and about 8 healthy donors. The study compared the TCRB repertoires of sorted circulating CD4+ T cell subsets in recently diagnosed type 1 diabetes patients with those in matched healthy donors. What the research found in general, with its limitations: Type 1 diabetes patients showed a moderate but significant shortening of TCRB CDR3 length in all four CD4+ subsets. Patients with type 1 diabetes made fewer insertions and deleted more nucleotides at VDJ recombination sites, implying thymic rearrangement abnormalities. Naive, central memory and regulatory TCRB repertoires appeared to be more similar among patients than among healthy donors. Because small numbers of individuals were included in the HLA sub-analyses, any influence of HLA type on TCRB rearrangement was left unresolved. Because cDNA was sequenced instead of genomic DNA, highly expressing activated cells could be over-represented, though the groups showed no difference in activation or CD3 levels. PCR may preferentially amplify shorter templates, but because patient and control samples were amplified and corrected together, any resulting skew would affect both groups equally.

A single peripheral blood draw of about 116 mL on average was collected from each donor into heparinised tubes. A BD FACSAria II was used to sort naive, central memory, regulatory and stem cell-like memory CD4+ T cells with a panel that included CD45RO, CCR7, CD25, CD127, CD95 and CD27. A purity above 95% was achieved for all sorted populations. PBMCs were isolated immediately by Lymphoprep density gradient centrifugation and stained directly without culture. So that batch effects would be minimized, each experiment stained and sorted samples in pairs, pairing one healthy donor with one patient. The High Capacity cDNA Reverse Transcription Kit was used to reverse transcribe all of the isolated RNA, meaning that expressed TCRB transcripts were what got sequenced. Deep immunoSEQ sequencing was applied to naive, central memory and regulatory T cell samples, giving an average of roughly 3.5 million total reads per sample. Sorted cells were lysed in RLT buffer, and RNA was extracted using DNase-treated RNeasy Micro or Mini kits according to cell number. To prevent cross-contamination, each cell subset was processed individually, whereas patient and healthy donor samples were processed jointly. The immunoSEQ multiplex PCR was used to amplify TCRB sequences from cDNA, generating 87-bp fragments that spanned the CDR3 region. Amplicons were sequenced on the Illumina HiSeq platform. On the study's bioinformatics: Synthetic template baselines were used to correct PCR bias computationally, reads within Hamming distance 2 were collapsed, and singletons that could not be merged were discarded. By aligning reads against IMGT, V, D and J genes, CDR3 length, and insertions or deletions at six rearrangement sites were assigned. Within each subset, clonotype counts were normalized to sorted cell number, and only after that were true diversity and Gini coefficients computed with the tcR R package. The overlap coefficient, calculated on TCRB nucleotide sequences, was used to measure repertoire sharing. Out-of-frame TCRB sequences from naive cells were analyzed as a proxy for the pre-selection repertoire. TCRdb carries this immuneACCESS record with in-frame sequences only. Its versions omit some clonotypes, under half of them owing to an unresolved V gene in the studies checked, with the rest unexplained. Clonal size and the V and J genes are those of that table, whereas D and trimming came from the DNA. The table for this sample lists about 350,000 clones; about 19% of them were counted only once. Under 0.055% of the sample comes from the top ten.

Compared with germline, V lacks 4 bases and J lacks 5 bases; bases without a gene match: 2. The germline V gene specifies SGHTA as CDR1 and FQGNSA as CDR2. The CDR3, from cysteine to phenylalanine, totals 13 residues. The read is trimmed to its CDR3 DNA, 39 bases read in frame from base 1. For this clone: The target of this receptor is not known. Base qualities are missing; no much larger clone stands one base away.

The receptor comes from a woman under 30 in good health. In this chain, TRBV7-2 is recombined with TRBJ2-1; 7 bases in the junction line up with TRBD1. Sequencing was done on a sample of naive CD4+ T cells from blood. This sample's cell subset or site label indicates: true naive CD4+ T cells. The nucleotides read TGTGCCAGCAGCTACGGGACAGACAATGAGCAGTTCTTC. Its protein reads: CASSYGTDNEQFF.